This TCR beta chain was profiled in a study of CD8 T cells in ankylosing spondylitis. Study-wide results and caveats: A motif of 8 or 9 highly homologous TCR beta variants was seen as apparently characteristic of ankylosing spondylitis blood. The study looked at matched synovial fluid samples from ankylosing spondylitis patients. Disease-linked clones were reported to be significantly enriched there. Clones that were linked to disease were CD8+ and were relatively rare in peripheral blood.

TCRdb re-called the 5' RACE reads through MiXCR, storing one row per CDR3 protein. This sample has about 35,000 distinct CDR3 sequences, with 10% found just once. V lost 2 bases and J lost 6, with 5 bases in between. Germline V gives CDR1 SGHAT, CDR2 FQNNGV. The CDR3 loop spans 11 amino acids. This clonotype was seen ten or more times. As yet, its antigen is unknown. This TCR was sampled from a male donor with ankylosing spondylitis or in good health (not recorded which). What was sequenced was blood, either unsorted or a sorted T cell fraction (not recorded which). This chain connects TRBV11-2 to TRBJ2-7; D is ambiguous. The CDR3 loop is CASSLTLEQYF. The CDR3 nucleotides are TGTGCCAGCAGCTTAACACTCGAGCAGTACTTC.